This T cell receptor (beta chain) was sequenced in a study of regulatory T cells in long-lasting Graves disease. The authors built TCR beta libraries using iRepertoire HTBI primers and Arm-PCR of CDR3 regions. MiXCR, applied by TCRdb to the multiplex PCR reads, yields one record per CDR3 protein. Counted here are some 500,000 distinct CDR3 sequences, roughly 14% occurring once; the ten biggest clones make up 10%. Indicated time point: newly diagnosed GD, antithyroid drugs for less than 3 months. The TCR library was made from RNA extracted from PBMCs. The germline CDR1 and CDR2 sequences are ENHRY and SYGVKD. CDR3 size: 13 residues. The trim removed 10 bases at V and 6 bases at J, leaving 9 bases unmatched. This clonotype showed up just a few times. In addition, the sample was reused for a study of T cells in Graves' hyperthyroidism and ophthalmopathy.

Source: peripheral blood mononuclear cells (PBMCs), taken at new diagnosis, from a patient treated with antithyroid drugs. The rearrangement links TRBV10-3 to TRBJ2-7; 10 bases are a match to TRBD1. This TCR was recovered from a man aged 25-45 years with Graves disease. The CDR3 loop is CATGDRGRIEQYF. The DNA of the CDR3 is TGTGCCACCGGGGACAGGGGTCGGATCGAGCAGTACTTC.